Listed here are 4 T cell receptor beta chains from one sample, sequenced in a study of T cells in Graves' hyperthyroidism and ophthalmopathy (dated by TCRdb to the late 2010s). Library preparation used multiplex PCR. TCRdb lists the instrument as Illumina HiSeq 2000. TCR beta CDR3 regions were amplified from RNA transcripts. A first-round RT-PCR of the TCR CDR3 used the HTBI primer set with the Qiagen OneStep RT-PCR kit. The public reads were reprocessed in TCRdb via fastp at Q25 and MiXCR, keeping in-frame beta chains. When rows share a CDR3 protein, they turn into one entry using the most common DNA and genes. Within this sample are hundreds of thousands of distinct CDR3 sequences, with nearly 20% of them counted one time only. The ten top clones hold less than 55% of the sample. Sequencing was carried out using blood. The receptor set was obtained from a man between 40 and 49 years old with Graves' ophthalmopathy.

This clonotype occurred many times. This chain links TRBV5-1 with TRBJ2-1; D ambiguous. Germline values: CDR1 SGHRS, CDR2 YFSETQ. V was shortened by 0 bases and J by 8 bases, with 9 bases between the two germline ends. The CDR3 is made up of 13 amino acids. The CDR3 is CASSLAVRYEQFF. CDR3 DNA: TGCGCCAGCAGCTTGGCCGTCCGGTATGAGCAGTTCTTC.

The count of this clonotype is one. V usage is TRBV7-6 and J usage is TRBJ2-5, with D unclear. The germline CDR1 and CDR2 sequences are SGHVS and FNYEAQ. The CDR3 sequence is 13 residues long. Trimming pared 0 bases from V and 8 bases from J, leaving 10 bases between. The CDR3 region has the DNA TGTGCCAGCAGCTTAGCTCGGTGGGAAACCCAGTACTTC. Amino acid sequence: CASSLARWETQYF.

The rearrangement joins TRBV10-3 to TRBJ2-7, with unresolved D. CDR1 is ENHRY and CDR2 is SYGVKD in the germline V gene. V lost 0 bases, J lost 4 bases, and 7 bases lay in between. This CDR3 is built from 13 residues. Written as DNA, the CDR3 is TGTGCCATCAGTGAGTCGGACGAGTACGAGCAGTACTTC. Its protein is CAISESDEYEQYF.

This sequence joins TRBV7-8 and TRBJ2-1; 8 nucleotides agree with TRBD2. The CDR3 has 16 amino acids. The V gene's germline CDR1 is SGHVS and CDR2 FQNEAQ. The V gene end was trimmed by 4 bases and the J gene end by 7 bases; junction bases not matched to a gene: 12. In DNA, the CDR3 is TGTGCCAGCAGCTCGATCCAGCGGGAGTGGACGAATGAGCAGTTCTTC. Translating it yields CASSSIQREWTNEQFF.